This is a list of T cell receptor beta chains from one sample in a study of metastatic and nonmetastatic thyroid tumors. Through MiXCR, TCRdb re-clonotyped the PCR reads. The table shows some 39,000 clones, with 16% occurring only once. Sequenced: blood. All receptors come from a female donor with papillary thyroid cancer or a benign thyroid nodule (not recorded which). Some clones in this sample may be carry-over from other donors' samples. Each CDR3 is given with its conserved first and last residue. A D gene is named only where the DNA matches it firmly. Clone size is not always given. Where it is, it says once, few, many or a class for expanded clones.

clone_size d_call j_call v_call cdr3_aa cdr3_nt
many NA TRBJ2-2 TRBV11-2 CASRILPGELFF TGTGCCAGCAGAATACTCCCCGGAGAGCTGTTTTTT
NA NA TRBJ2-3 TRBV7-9 CAISFGPSTDTQYF TGTGCCATCAGCTTTGGACCCAGCACAGATACGCAGTATTTT
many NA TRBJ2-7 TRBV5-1 CASSLSNEQYF TGCGCCAGCAGCTTGTCTAACGAGCAGTACTTC
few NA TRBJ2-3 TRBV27 CASRFTGTDTQYF TGTGCCAGCAGATTCACAGGAACAGATACGCAGTATTTT
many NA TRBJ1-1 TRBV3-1 CASSQDRGRDAFF TGTGCCAGCAGCCAAGATCGGGGGAGGGACGCTTTCTTT
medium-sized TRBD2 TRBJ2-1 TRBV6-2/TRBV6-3 CASSRGLAGGAYNEQFF TGTGCCAGCAGCCGGGGACTAGCGGGAGGGGCCTACAATGAGCAGTTCTTC
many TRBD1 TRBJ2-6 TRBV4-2 CASSLLASGQGASGANVLTF TGTGCCAGCAGCCTGCTAGCGTCAGGACAGGGGGCCTCGGGGGCCAACGTCCTGACTTTC
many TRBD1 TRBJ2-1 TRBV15 CATSRDRGTEYREQFF TGTGCCACCAGCAGAGATCGTGGGACAGAATATCGGGAGCAGTTCTTC
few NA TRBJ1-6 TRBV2 CASSQISGDNSPLHF TGTGCCAGCAGCCAAATATCGGGGGACAATTCACCCCTCCACTTT
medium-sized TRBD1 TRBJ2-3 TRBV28 CASSREQGAGPTDTQYF TGTGCCAGCAGTCGGGAACAGGGGGCAGGCCCCACAGATACGCAGTATTTT
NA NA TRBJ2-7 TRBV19 CASNHGGDEQYF TGTGCCTCTAACCATGGGGGAGACGAGCAGTACTTC
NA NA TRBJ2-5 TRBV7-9 CASSFGGLPQETQYF TGTGCCAGCAGCTTTGGGGGACTGCCCCAAGAGACCCAGTACTTC
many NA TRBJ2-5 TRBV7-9 CASSRFVTVEETQYF TGTGCCAGCAGCAGATTTGTTACCGTTGAAGAGACCCAGTACTTC
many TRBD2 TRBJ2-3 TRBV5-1 CASSLGGWSSGRTDTQYF TGCGCCAGCAGCTTGGGAGGATGGTCTAGCGGGAGGACAGATACGCAGTATTTT
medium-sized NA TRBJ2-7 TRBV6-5 CASSYSPPSGIFYEQYF TGTGCCAGCAGTTACTCCCCCCCCAGCGGAATATTCTACGAGCAGTACTTC
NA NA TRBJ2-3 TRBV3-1 CASSQPPFEHGRVVDTQYF TGTGCCAGTAGCCAACCACCCTTCGAGCACGGGAGAGTCGTGGATACGCAGTATTTT
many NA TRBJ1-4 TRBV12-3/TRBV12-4 CASSPLAGLGTEKLFF TGTGCCAGCAGCCCTCTAGCGGGTTTGGGTACTGAAAAACTGTTTTTT
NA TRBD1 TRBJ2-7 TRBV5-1 CASSLEGTVLYEQYF TGCGCCAGCAGCTTGGAGGGGACAGTGCTCTACGAGCAGTACTTC
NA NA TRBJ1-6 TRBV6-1 CASSAGINSPLHF TGTGCCAGCAGTGCAGGGATTAATTCACCCCTCCACTTT
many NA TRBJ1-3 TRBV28 CASSSLGLRSTIYF TGTGCCAGCAGTTCCCTGGGCCTTCGGAGCACCATATATTTT
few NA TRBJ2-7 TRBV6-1 CASGFTGVYEQYF TGTGCCAGCGGCTTCACGGGAGTTTACGAGCAGTACTTC
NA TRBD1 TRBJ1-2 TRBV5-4 CASSAGTGGNYGYTF TGTGCCAGCAGCGCGGGGACAGGGGGCAACTATGGCTACACCTTC
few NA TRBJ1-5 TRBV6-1 CASSGFQDLRVDQHF TGTGCCAGCAGTGGCTTCCAGGACCTGAGGGTAGACCAGCATTTT
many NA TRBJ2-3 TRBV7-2 CASSLSGPRHDTQYF TGTGCCAGCAGCTTAAGTGGGCCGAGGCATGATACGCAGTATTTT
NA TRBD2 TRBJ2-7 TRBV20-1 CSPDRWSGGDYEQYF TGCAGTCCGGATCGGTGGAGCGGGGGGGACTACGAGCAGTACTTC
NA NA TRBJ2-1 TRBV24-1 CATSGGLGEFMWQFF TGTGCCACCAGTGGAGGCCTTGGTGAATTTATGTGGCAGTTCTTC
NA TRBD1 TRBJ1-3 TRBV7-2 CATGQGGSGNTIYF TGTGCCACCGGACAGGGGGGCTCTGGAAACACCATATATTTT
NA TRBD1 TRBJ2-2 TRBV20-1 CSARDRDRGNGELFF TGCAGTGCTAGAGATAGGGACAGGGGGAACGGGGAGCTGTTTTTT
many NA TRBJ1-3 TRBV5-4 CASSFSGPAGNTIYF TGTGCCAGCAGCTTCTCGGGGCCCGCTGGAAACACCATATATTTT
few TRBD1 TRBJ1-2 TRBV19 CASLRGQGYGYTF TGTGCCAGCCTTCGGGGACAGGGGTATGGCTACACCTTC
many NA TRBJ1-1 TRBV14 CASSLDRTKAFF TGTGCCAGCAGCTTAGACCGGACCAAAGCTTTCTTT
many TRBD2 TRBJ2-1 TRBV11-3 CASSLLAGGYNEQFF TGTGCCAGCAGCTTACTAGCGGGAGGGTACAATGAGCAGTTCTTC
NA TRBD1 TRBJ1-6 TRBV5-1 CASSRGTGRLENSPLHF TGCGCCAGCAGCAGAGGGACAGGGAGGCTTGAAAATTCACCCCTCCACTTT
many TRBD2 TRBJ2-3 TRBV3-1 CASSQPAGEGTDTQYF TGTGCCAGCAGCCAACCAGCGGGAGAGGGAACAGATACGCAGTATTTT
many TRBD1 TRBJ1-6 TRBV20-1 CSVPGTDNSPLHF TGCAGTGTCCCCGGGACAGATAATTCACCCCTCCACTTT
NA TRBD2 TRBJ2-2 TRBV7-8 CASSAWGGRKGELFF TGTGCCAGCAGCGCATGGGGCGGGAGGAAGGGGGAGCTGTTTTTT
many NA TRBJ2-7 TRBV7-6 CASSLGLDPAYEQYF TGTGCCAGCAGCTTAGGTCTGGACCCTGCCTACGAGCAGTACTTC
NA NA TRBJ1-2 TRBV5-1 CASSADSVTYGNNF TGCGCCAGCAGCGCAGACAGCGTAACCTATGGGAACAACTTC
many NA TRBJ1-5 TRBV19 CASSGQSGNQLQHF TGTGCCAGTTCAGGGCAGAGCGGCAATCAGCTCCAGCATTTT
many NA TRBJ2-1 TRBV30 CAWNRGRDSEQFF TGTGCCTGGAACCGGGGGCGGGATAGTGAGCAGTTCTTC
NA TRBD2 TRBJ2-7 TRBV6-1 CASDTSGSFGEQYF TGTGCCAGCGACACTAGCGGGTCCTTCGGGGAGCAGTACTTC
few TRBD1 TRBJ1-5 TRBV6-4 CASSETGGQPQHF TGTGCCAGCAGTGAAACAGGGGGCCAGCCCCAGCATTTT
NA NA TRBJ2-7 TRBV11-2 CATSLDPSYWLYEQYF TGTGCCACCAGCTTAGATCCCAGCTACTGGTTGTACGAGCAGTACTTC
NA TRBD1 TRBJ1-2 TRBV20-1 CSARKAGGTLNYGYTF TGCAGTGCTAGAAAGGCAGGGGGGACCCTTAACTATGGCTACACCTTC